A single sample gave rise to the 27 T cell receptor beta chains below, sequenced in a study of long-term antiretroviral therapy in people with HIV. Survey-level resolution applied to immunoSEQ assay v3.0. Assay: immunoSEQ multiplex PCR; the TCRdb copy retains only in-frame clones and omits some. This table holds about 34,000 clones, 94% found once. Source: unsorted PBMCs, taken around 5 years after starting antiretroviral therapy. These receptor sequences come from a woman in her fifties or sixties with HIV.

The chain combines TRBV5-8 with TRBJ2-3; 7 bases align to TRBD2. With 1 base clipped from V and 0 bases from J, the junction kept 5 bases outside the gene matches. This CDR3 has 16 amino acids. Looked up from germline, CDR1 is SGHTS and CDR2 is YDEGEE. The DNA of the CDR3 is TGTGCCAGCAGCTTGTCAGCGGGATCTAGCACAGATACGCAGTATTTT. Translated: CASSLSAGSSTDTQYF.

The chain recombines TRBV28 with TRBJ1-2, with D hard to call. The V gene's germline CDR1 is MDHEN and CDR2 SYDVKM. The CDR3 runs 14 residues. V lost 8 bases to trimming and J lost 4 bases, with 17 bases between them. CDR3: CASQISGVGYGYTF. CDR3 nucleotides: TGTGCCAGCCAGATCTCCGGGGTCGGCTATGGCTACACCTTC.

The chain combines TRBV7-3 with TRBJ2-3; possibly TRBD1 for D (5 bases). The CDR3 has 15 amino acids. Germline loops: CDR1 SGHTA, CDR2 FQGTGA. Deletions cut 6 bases from V and 1 base from J, with 14 bases between. The CDR3 here is CASSHGAGGTDTQYF. In DNA form, the CDR3 reads TGTGCCAGCAGTCATGGGGCTGGGGGCACAGATACGCAGTATTTT.

The chain employs TRBV9 and TRBJ2-7; 7 bases are a match to TRBD1. Germline trimming cut 3 bases from V and 2 bases from J; bases unmatched to any gene: 5. This CDR3 is built from 14 residues. The germline CDR1 and CDR2 sequences are SGDLS and YYNGEE. The CDR3 here is CASSAWDSTYEQYF. CDR3 DNA: TGTGCCAGCAGCGCGTGGGACAGCACCTACGAGCAGTACTTC.

This chain connects TRBV2 to TRBJ1-1; D is perhaps TRBD1 (5 bases). The CDR3 has 15 amino acids. Germline V lookup: CDR1 SNHLY, CDR2 FYNNEI. Trimming shortened V by 1 base and J by 4 bases, and 13 bases separated the two germline ends. The DNA for the CDR3 is TGTGCCAGCAGTGAAGGTAGAAGGGGAGGCACTGAAGCTTTCTTT. Translation: CASSEGRRGGTEAFF.

The chain uses TRBV5-1 and TRBJ2-7; D call uncertain. Trimming removed 1 base from V and 5 bases from J, with 7 bases in between. CDR3 length: 12 amino acids. Germline V lookup: CDR1 SGHRS, CDR2 YFSETQ. The CDR3 protein is CASSLTGHEQYF. CDR3 bases: TGCGCCAGCAGCTTGACGGGTCACGAGCAGTACTTC.

J is TRBJ2-7 and V is TRBV2; D is uncertain. V was trimmed by 1 base and J by 2 bases, leaving 12 bases between them. CDR1 SNHLY and CDR2 FYNNEI come from the germline V gene. CDR3 length: 15 residues. CDR3 region: CASSEVALGAYEQYF. Here the CDR3 DNA reads TGTGCCAGCAGTGAAGTAGCCCTTGGGGCCTACGAGCAGTACTTC.

The chain employs TRBV5-1 and TRBJ2-7, with D possibly being TRBD1 (5 bases). Trimming stripped 4 bases from V and 4 bases from J, with 12 bases between. CDR3 length: 13 residues. Germline V gene data show CDR1 as SGHRS and CDR2 as YFSETQ. CDR3 nucleotides: TGCGCCAGCAGCCGTGAGACAGCATACGAGCAGTACTTC. Translating it yields CASSRETAYEQYF.

The chain has TRBV5-1 and TRBJ2-1; D remains ambiguous. The V end was cut by 0 bases, the J end by 6 bases, with 4 bases between. The CDR3 runs 12 residues. Germline V gene data show CDR1 as SGHRS and CDR2 as YFSETQ. The CDR3 nucleotides read TGCGCCAGCAGCTTGGGTGGCAATGAGCAGTTCTTC. Translated: CASSLGGNEQFF.

V is TRBV7-9 and J is TRBJ1-1; a possible D gene is TRBD1 (6 bases). In germline, CDR1 is SEHNR, CDR2 FQNEAQ (reference sequence). The CDR3 loop spans 16 amino acids. V shed 1 base and J shed 3 bases, with 15 bases lying between them. The CDR3 sequence is CASSLDWGREDTEAFF. The CDR3 DNA reads TGTGCCAGCAGCTTAGATTGGGGGCGCGAGGACACTGAAGCTTTCTTT.

V and J are TRBV7-9 and TRBJ1-5; D call uncertain. Trimming pared 1 base from V and 6 bases from J, leaving 13 bases between. Germline-derived CDR1 and CDR2 are SEHNR and FQNEAQ (reference sequence). The CDR3 is made up of 15 amino acids. CDR3 nucleotides: TGTGCCAGCAGCTTAGAAGGAAAGCGGAGTCAGCCCCAGCATTTT. Its protein is CASSLEGKRSQPQHF.

The chain links TRBV30 to TRBJ1-4; D call uncertain. Trimming stripped 0 bases from V and 7 bases from J, with 9 bases between. Germline V gives CDR1 GTSNPN, CDR2 SVGIG (reference sequence). The CDR3 has 13 residues. The CDR3 spells CAWSVPDGEKLFF. The CDR3 region has the DNA TGTGCCTGGAGTGTACCGGACGGTGAAAAACTGTTTTTT.

V is TRBV19 and J is TRBJ1-2; TRBD1 matches 7 bases. With 2 bases clipped from V and 3 bases from J, the junction kept 3 bases outside the gene matches. This CDR3 comprises 14 residues. The V gene's germline CDR1 is LNHDA and CDR2 SQIVND (reference sequence). The CDR3 nucleotides read TGTGCCAGTAGTATACAGGGGGTGGACTATGGCTACACCTTC. Amino acid sequence: CASSIQGVDYGYTF.

The chain joins TRBV5-1 to TRBJ1-1; 10 positions match TRBD1. The V gene's germline CDR1 is SGHRS and CDR2 YFSETQ. The junction had 6 bases not matched to a gene; V was cut back by 0 bases and J by 4 bases. The CDR3 sequence is 16 residues long. The CDR3 sequence is CASSLGQGARSTEAFF. The CDR3 region has the DNA TGCGCCAGCAGCTTGGGACAGGGGGCGCGAAGCACTGAAGCTTTCTTT.

The V and J genes are TRBV5-4 and TRBJ1-2; 7 positions agree with TRBD1. The CDR3 consists of 15 residues. With V trimmed by 0 bases and J by 6 bases, 8 bases remained unmatched. The germline V gene has CDR1 SGHNT and CDR2 YYREEE (reference sequence). The CDR3 protein is CASSLAGGRVDGYTF. The CDR3 DNA reads TGTGCCAGCAGCTTGGCAGGGGGGAGGGTGGATGGCTACACCTTC.

The V and J genes are TRBV27 and TRBJ1-4; 8 bases align to TRBD1. Germline-derived CDR1 and CDR2 are MNHEY and SMNVEV (reference sequence). V lost 6 bases and J lost 8; bases outside the gene matches: 8. The CDR3 runs to 14 residues. CDR3 in DNA: TGTGCCAGCAGCGGACAGGGTGTGGGGGAAAAACTGTTTTTT. This sequence encodes CASSGQGVGEKLFF. Full variable domain (missing parts from reference TRBV27 and TRBJ1-4): EAQVTQNPRYLITVTGKKLTVTCSQNMNHEYMSWYRQDPGLGLRQIYYSMNVEVTDKGDVPEGYKVSRKEKRNFPLILESPSPNQTSLYFCASSGQGVGEKLFFGSGTQLSVL.

The rearrangement uses TRBV9 and TRBJ1-1; D is possibly TRBD1 (5 bases). The CDR3 runs to 15 residues. Per germline, CDR1 SGDLS and CDR2 YYNGEE. V lost 0 bases and J 3 bases, leaving 12 bases between the germline ends. CDR3 in amino acids: CASSVDAGSDTEAFF. The CDR3 DNA reads as TGTGCCAGCAGCGTAGACGCAGGGTCGGACACTGAAGCTTTCTTT.

The chain couples TRBV28 to TRBJ1-1, with 7 bases that match TRBD1. Germline CDR1 is MDHEN and CDR2 is SYDVKM. This CDR3 is 14 amino acids long. V lost 6 bases to trimming and J lost 1 base; unmatched junction nucleotides: 5. In nucleotides, the CDR3 is TGTGCCAGCAGCCCGGGGACAGAGAACACTGAAGCTTTCTTT. Its protein is CASSPGTENTEAFF. Variable domain in full (rest from reference TRBV28 and TRBJ1-1): DVKVTQSSRYLVKRTGEKVFLECVQDMDHENMFWYRQDPGLGLRLIYFSYDVKMKEKGDIPEGYSVSREKKERFSLILESASTNQTSMYLCASSPGTENTEAFFGQGTRLTVV.

The J gene is TRBJ2-1, the V gene TRBV7-6; 11 nucleotides match TRBD2. CDR1 SGHVS and CDR2 FNYEAQ come from the germline V gene. There are 13 residues in the CDR3. V trimming: 10 bases; J trimming: 9 bases; junction bases outside the gene matches: 8. The CDR3 is CATVPSGGTEQFF. In DNA form, the CDR3 reads TGTGCCACCGTGCCTAGCGGGGGGACTGAGCAGTTCTTC.

This chain uses TRBV7-2 with TRBJ1-2, with a possible D match to TRBD1 (6 bases). CDR3 length: 11 amino acids. Germline CDR1 SGHTA, CDR2 FQGNSA. The V end lost 4 bases, the J end lost 8 bases, and 8 bases lay between the germline ends. CDR3 in DNA: TGTGCCAGCAGCTCAGGGGTCGGCTACACCTTC. Its translation is CASSSGVGYTF.

This chain joins TRBV11-3 and TRBJ2-5; either TRBD1 or TRBD2 may fit D (5 bases each). Germline assignment: CDR1 SGHNT and CDR2 YENEEA. Between the trimmed V and J ends, which lost 8 bases and 1 base, there was a span of 17 bases. This CDR3 is built from 15 residues. The CDR3 here is CASSERGVLQETQYF. DNA of the CDR3: TGTGCCAGCTCGGAGAGAGGGGTGCTCCAAGAGACCCAGTACTTC. Filled out from reference TRBV11-3 and TRBJ2-5, the complete variable domain reads EAGVVQSPRYKIIEKKQPVAFWCNPISGHNTLYWYLQNLGQGPELLIRYENEEAVDDSQLPKDRFSAERLKGVDSTLKIQPAELGDSAVYLCASSERGVLQETQYFGPGTRLLVL.

This rearrangement joins TRBV7-2 to TRBJ1-2, with 9 bases aligning to TRBD1. The V gene's germline CDR1 is SGHTA and CDR2 FQGNSA. The length of the CDR3 is 16 residues. V gave up 5 bases and J gave up 7 bases; unmatched junction bases: 14. CDR3 sequence (DNA): TGTGCCAGCAGCCCGCCGGGACAGGGTATTACACGTGGCTACACCTTC. Amino acids: CASSPPGQGITRGYTF.

The rearrangement uses TRBV20-1 and TRBJ2-3, with 7 bases aligning to TRBD2. V trimming: 5 bases; J trimming: 8 bases; junction bases outside the gene matches: 4. The CDR3 loop spans 11 amino acids. Germline CDR1 is DFQATT and CDR2 is SNEGSKA (reference sequence). CDR3 DNA: TGCAGTGCTCACACGGGAGGTACGCAGTATTTT. This translates into CSAHTGGTQYF.

The chain is built from TRBV7-2 and TRBJ1-2; 8 nucleotides match TRBD1. V lost 4 bases and J lost 8; bases outside the gene matches: 12. The CDR3 totals 15 residues. Germline V lookup: CDR1 SGHTA, CDR2 FQGNSA. The DNA of the CDR3 is TGTGCCAGCAGCTCGGGGTCCTTTGGACAGGGAGGCTACACCTTC. Translating it yields CASSSGSFGQGGYTF.

The chain is built from TRBV7-9 and TRBJ2-1, with 7 bases lining up with TRBD1. Germline lookup yields CDR1 SEHNR and CDR2 FQNEAQ (reference sequence). This CDR3 contains 14 residues. V gave up 5 bases and J gave up 2 bases; unmatched junction bases: 3. Written as DNA, the CDR3 is TGTGCCAGCAGCCTGGGACAGACCTACAATGAGCAGTTCTTC. It translates to CASSLGQTYNEQFF.

This chain links TRBV7-2 with TRBJ1-2, with 8 bases that match TRBD1. The CDR3 extends over 13 amino acids. V was pared by 5 bases and J by 3 bases, with 2 bases of the junction left unmatched. Per the germline V gene, CDR1 is SGHTA and CDR2 is FQGNSA. The CDR3 bases are TGTGCCAGCAGCCCGGACAGGGACTATGGCTACACCTTC. Residues: CASSPDRDYGYTF.

The chain has TRBV19 and TRBJ1-4; D unresolved. The CDR3 spans 15 residues. The germline V and J ends were trimmed by 1 base and 0 bases, with 6 bases remaining between them. Germline CDR1 and CDR2: LNHDA and SQIVND (reference sequence). The CDR3: CASSIGGATNEKLFF. The CDR3 coding sequence is TGTGCCAGTAGTATAGGGGGTGCAACTAATGAAAAACTGTTTTTT.